The 20 T cell receptor beta chains reported below all come from one sample, sequenced in a study of T cells in women clearing cervical HPV infection. Method: immunoSEQ multiplex PCR; TCRdb's copy keeps in-frame clones and lacks some. The sample has about 48,000 clones. Sequencing was performed on blood buffy coat. The receptor set was obtained from a woman aged 18-70 years with a cervical HPV16 infection that either progressed to CIN3+ or cleared (not recorded which).

On this clone itself: The read ends 3 residues before the CDR3 terminus; that terminus is restored from the germline J gene. V gene TRBV19 combines with J gene TRBJ2-1; 8 bases align to TRBD2. The ends lost 3 bases at V and 7 bases at J; junction bases unmatched: 14. This CDR3 is 17 amino acids long. The germline V gene has CDR1 LNHDA and CDR2 SQIVND (reference sequence). The CDR3 is CASSIEAGVIPGNEQFF. The covered CDR3 bases are TGTGCCAGTAGTATCGAAGCGGGGGTCATCCCTGGGAATGAG.

Points on this clone: The read gets to within 3 residues of the CDR3 end, and the germline J gene fills in the rest. This rearrangement joins TRBV29-1 to TRBJ2-7; TRBD2 agrees at 8 bases. Germline CDR1 is SQVTM and CDR2 is ANQGSEA. The junction had 11 bases not matched to a gene; V was cut back by 6 bases and J by 1 base. The CDR3 is 15 amino acids. The CDR3 is CSVPGTSGGSYEQYF. The sequenced part of the CDR3 DNA is TGCAGCGTGCCTGGGACTAGTGGGGGATCCTACGAG.

With regard to this clone: The sequence runs out 3 residues before the end of the CDR3; the remainder is reconstructed from the germline J gene. The chain joins TRBV7-8 to TRBJ1-5; 8 bases match TRBD1. The ends lost 5 bases at V and 6 bases at J; junction bases unmatched: 9. The CDR3 has 15 amino acids. Germline lookup yields CDR1 SGHVS and CDR2 FQNEAQ. The sequenced CDR3 bases are TGTGCCAGCAGCGATCAAGGGACAGGCAGTCAGCCC. Amino acids: CASSDQGTGSQP. The CDR3 in its entirety is CASSDQGTGSQPQHF. The variable domain in full, completed from reference TRBV7-8 and TRBJ1-5, reads GAGVSQSPRYKVAKRGQDVALRCDPISGHVSLFWYQQALGQGPEFLTYFQNEAQLDKSGLPSDRFFAERPEGSVSTLKIQRTQQEDSAVYLCASSDQGTGSQPQHFGDGTRLSIL.

About this clone itself: Sequencing ends 3 residues short of the CDR3 end; the germline J gene provides the rest. V gene TRBV5-6 combines with J gene TRBJ1-6; D might be TRBD1 (6 bases). This CDR3 has 13 residues. V lost 5 bases to trimming and J lost 7 bases, with 10 bases between them. The germline V gene has CDR1 SGHDT and CDR2 YYEEEE. CDR3: CASSSGQNSPLHF. Partial CDR3 DNA: TGTGCCAGCAGTTCCGGACAGAATTCACCC.

This CDR3 is CASSSTSGRGIKTQYF. The CDR3 bases that were read are TGTGCCAGCAGTTCCACTAGCGGGAGGGGAATTAAGACC. The V and J genes are TRBV28 and TRBJ2-5; 13 bases fit TRBD2. The CDR3 end lies 3 residues beyond the end of the read and is filled in from the germline J gene. The germline V gene has CDR1 MDHEN and CDR2 SYDVKM. The CDR3 runs 16 residues. Trimming removed 4 bases from V and 6 bases from J; junction bases left unmatched: 8. The variable domain in full, with the rest retrieved from reference TRBV28 and TRBJ2-5, is DVKVTQSSRYLVKRTGEKVFLECVQDMDHENMFWYRQDPGLGLRLIYFSYDVKMKEKGDIPEGYSVSREKKERFSLILESASTNQTSMYLCASSSTSGRGIKTQYFGPGTRLLVL.

In the case of this clone: The read ends 3 residues before the CDR3 terminus; that terminus is restored from the germline J gene. This chain connects TRBV5-1 to TRBJ2-2, with D uncertain. The CDR3 loop spans 12 amino acids. The germline CDR1 and CDR2 sequences are SGHRS and YFSETQ. Trimming cost V 2 bases and J 5 bases, with 4 bases left between them. The covered CDR3 bases are TGCGCCAGCAGCTTTAAAACCGGGGAG. Amino acids: CASSFKTGE. The CDR3 reads in full as CASSFKTGELFF.

The part of the CDR3 DNA that was read is TGTGCTAGTGATCTAGCGGGGCGAGATACG. It translates to CASDLAGRDT. The whole CDR3 sequence is CASDLAGRDTQYF. The chain links TRBV12-5 to TRBJ2-3; 9 bases match TRBD2. From the germline J gene comes the end of the CDR3, since the read stops 3 residues before it. Per the germline V gene, CDR1 is LGHNT and CDR2 is FRNRAP. The CDR3 covers 13 residues. The trim removed 7 bases at V and 5 bases at J, leaving 4 bases unmatched.

Notes on this clone: With the read ending 3 residues before the CDR3 end, the germline J gene is used to fill in that end. The chain combines TRBV20-1 with TRBJ2-7; 12 bases fit TRBD2. There are 15 residues in the CDR3. V gave up 5 bases and J gave up 5 bases; unmatched junction bases: 10. Germline CDR1 reads DFQATT; CDR2 reads SNEGSKA (reference sequence). CDR3 DNA (partial): TGCAGTGCTCAAACTAGCGGGGGGTCGATCCACGAG. It specifies CSAQTSGGSIHE. The complete CDR3 sequence is CSAQTSGGSIHEQYF.

As concerns this clone: The read ends 3 residues shy of where the CDR3 ends; the end is completed using the germline J gene. The chain links TRBV7-9 to TRBJ1-4; a possible D gene is TRBD1 (6 bases). Germline lookup yields CDR1 SEHNR and CDR2 FQNEAQ (reference sequence). CDR3 length: 14 amino acids. With 4 bases removed from V and 4 bases from J, the gap between germline ends came to 10 bases. The CDR3 bases that were read are TGTGCCAGCAGCTCGGACAGCAGTAATGAAAAA. Translation gives CASSSDSSNEK. The whole CDR3 protein reads CASSSDSSNEKLFF.

In regard to this clone: The read finishes 3 residues shy of the CDR3 end, and the germline J gene is used to complete it. The chain recombines TRBV18 with TRBJ1-6; D is undetermined. The CDR3 spans 13 residues. Germline values: CDR1 KGHSH, CDR2 LQKENI. V lost 2 bases to trimming and J lost 8 bases, with 7 bases between them. The CDR3 DNA, read in part, is TGTGCCAGCTCACCAATCAGTGATTCACCC. Its translation is CASSPISDSP. The whole CDR3 reads CASSPISDSPLHF.

The CDR3 is CASSLGSGTSGKETQYF. The covered CDR3 bases are TGTGCCAGCAGCTTAGGCTCCGGGACTAGCGGGAAGGAGACC. The rearrangement uses TRBV7-6 and TRBJ2-5, with 13 bases identical to TRBD2. Read data end 3 residues before the CDR3 end; the end is taken from the germline J gene. CDR1 is SGHVS and CDR2 is FNYEAQ in the germline V gene. The ends lost 1 base at V and 5 bases at J; junction bases unmatched: 7. CDR3 length equals 17 residues. The whole variable domain, remainder taken from reference TRBV7-6 and TRBJ2-5, is GAGVSQSPRYKVTKRGQDVALRCDPISGHVSLYWYRQALGQGPEFLTYFNYEAQQDKSGLPNDRFSAERPEGSISTLTIQRTEQRDSAMYRCASSLGSGTSGKETQYFGPGTRLLVL.

CDR3 amino acids: CASSFREGYEQYF. The covered CDR3 bases are TGTGCCAGCAGTTTTCGTGAGGGTTACGAG. V is TRBV27 and J is TRBJ2-7, with TRBD2 as a possible D gene (5 bases). Coverage ceases 3 residues before the CDR3 finishes, and the germline J gene fills in the end. V lost 3 bases, J lost 4 bases, and 10 bases lay in between. CDR1 is MNHEY, CDR2 SMNVEV, per germline (reference sequence). CDR3 length: 13 residues.

For this clone: The read terminates 3 residues before the CDR3 end, so the remaining end is supplied by the germline J gene. V usage is TRBV2 and J usage is TRBJ2-1; 12 positions agree with TRBD2. The CDR3 runs 14 residues. The J segment lost 9 bases and the V segment lost 4 bases, leaving 4 bases of the junction unmatched. CDR1 SNHLY and CDR2 FYNNEI come from the germline V gene. CDR3 in amino acids: CASSGTSGASEQFF. The DNA read from the CDR3 is TGTGCCAGCAGTGGGACTAGCGGGGCATCTGAG.

CDR3 DNA (partial): TGTGCCAGCAGCCCAAGACCGGGACTATCCAATGAG. The encoded protein is CASSPRPGLSNE. The complete CDR3 sequence is CASSPRPGLSNEQFF. The chain uses TRBV5-6 and TRBJ2-1, with 7 bases fitting TRBD2. The read ends 3 residues before the CDR3 terminus; that terminus is restored from the germline J gene. V gave up 4 bases and J gave up 6 bases; unmatched junction bases: 10. Per the germline V gene, CDR1 is SGHDT and CDR2 is YYEEEE. The CDR3 spans 15 residues.

The CDR3: CATSRRDRGGEQYF. The DNA read from the CDR3 is TGTGCCACCTCTCGCCGGGACAGGGGAGGCGAG. J is TRBJ2-7 and V is TRBV15; 10 positions match TRBD1. The DNA ends 3 residues before the CDR3 does, and the rest of the CDR3 is filled in from the germline J gene. This CDR3 contains 14 residues. Germline trimming cut 8 bases from V and 6 bases from J; bases unmatched to any gene: 10. Looked up from germline, CDR1 is LNHNV and CDR2 is YYDKDF (reference sequence).

As concerns this clone: The CDR3 is cut off 3 residues early in the read; its end comes from the germline J gene. The chain has TRBV20-1 and TRBJ2-2, with TRBD2 matching over 7 bases. V shed 1 base and J 2 bases; nucleotides not matched to a gene: 1. The CDR3 is made up of 14 amino acids. CDR1 and CDR2 from the germline V gene are DFQATT and SNEGSKA (reference sequence). CDR3 sequence: CSARAGGNTGELFF. CDR3 bases read: TGCAGTGCTAGAGCGGGGGGTAACACCGGGGAG.

On this clone: Coverage ceases 3 residues before the CDR3 finishes, and the germline J gene fills in the end. The gene calls are TRBV5-5 and TRBJ2-1, with D tentatively TRBD2 (5 bases). In germline, CDR1 is SGHKS, CDR2 YYEKEE (reference sequence). This CDR3 contains 15 residues. Trimming took 0 bases from V and 5 from J, leaving 12 bases between them. This CDR3 is CASSLVPGDNNEQFF. The sequenced part of the CDR3 DNA is TGTGCCAGCAGCTTGGTTCCCGGGGATAACAATGAG.

Note on this clone: The read halts 3 residues ahead of the CDR3 end, with the missing end drawn from the germline J gene. The V call is TRBV2, the J call TRBJ2-5; D may be TRBD2 (5 bases). V lost 3 bases, J lost 3 bases, and 11 bases lay in between. CDR1 is SNHLY, CDR2 FYNNEI, per germline. The CDR3 is made up of 14 amino acids. CDR3 amino acids: CASSESGGKETQYF. CDR3 DNA, as far as it was read: TGTGCCAGCAGTGAGAGCGGCGGAAAAGAGACC.

As concerns this clone: Read data end 3 residues before the CDR3 end; the end is taken from the germline J gene. The gene calls are TRBV7-8 and TRBJ1-6; 9 nucleotides line up with TRBD1. Per germline, CDR1 SGHVS and CDR2 FQNEAQ. This CDR3 spans 15 amino acids. The V segment lost 4 bases and the J segment 11 bases; nucleotides outside the gene matches: 9. CDR3 bases read: TGTGCCAGCAGCTCCTCGGGACAGGGACCGGCACCC. Translation: CASSSSGQGPAP. The entire CDR3 protein reads CASSSSGQGPAPLHF.

Concerning this clone itself: The read falls 3 residues short of the CDR3 end, and the missing part is taken from the germline J gene. The gene calls are TRBV20-1 and TRBJ2-7; 13 bases fit TRBD2. V shed 1 base, J shed 2 bases, and the junction held 2 bases outside the gene matches. Per the germline V gene, CDR1 is DFQATT and CDR2 is SNEGSKA (reference sequence). CDR3 length equals 15 residues. The CDR3 bases that were read are TGCAGTGCTAGAGTAACTAGCGGGAGGGCCTACGAG. Protein sequence: CSARVTSGRAYE. The full CDR3 sequence reads CSARVTSGRAYEQYF.